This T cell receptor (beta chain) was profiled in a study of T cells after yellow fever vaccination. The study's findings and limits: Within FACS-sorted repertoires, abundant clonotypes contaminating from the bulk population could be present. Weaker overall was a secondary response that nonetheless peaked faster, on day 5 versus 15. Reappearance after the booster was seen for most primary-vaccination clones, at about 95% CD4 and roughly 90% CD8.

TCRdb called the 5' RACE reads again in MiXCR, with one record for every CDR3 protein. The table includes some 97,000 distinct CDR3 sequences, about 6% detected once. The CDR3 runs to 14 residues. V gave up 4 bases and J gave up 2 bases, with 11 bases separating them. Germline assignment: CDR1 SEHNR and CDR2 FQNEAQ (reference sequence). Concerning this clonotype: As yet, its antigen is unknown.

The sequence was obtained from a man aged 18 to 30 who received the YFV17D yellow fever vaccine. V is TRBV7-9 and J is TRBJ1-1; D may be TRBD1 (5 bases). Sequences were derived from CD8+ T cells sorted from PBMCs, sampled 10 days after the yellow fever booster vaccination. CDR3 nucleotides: TGTGCCAGCAGCTCTACCAGGGAAAACACTGAAGCTTTCTTT. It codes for CASSSTRENTEAFF.